This TCR beta chain was retrieved from a study of shared T cell receptors in the human thymus. TCRdb's table, derived via immunoSEQ multiplex PCR, lists solely in-frame clones and lacks some. The data hold roughly 560,000 clones, with more than 75% observed a single time. The CDR3 is 15 amino acids. Between the trimmed V and J ends, which lost 4 bases and 7 bases, there was a span of 16 bases. The germline gives CDR1 MRHNA, CDR2 SNTAGT. This same sample was also part of a study on human thymus T cells. Per that paper: Resections from corrective heart surgery provided thymus tissue. Thymic and blood repertoires appeared to carry a bias in their V and J gene usage. Related research examined unrelated individuals and reported that their thymic repertoires overlapped highly.

The sequence was collected from a boy younger than two with a congenital heart defect. Input material: thymocytes. The chain carries TRBV6-4 and TRBJ2-2, with D possibly TRBD2 on 6 matching bases. The CDR3 loop reads CASSATSGRNGELFF. The CDR3 coding sequence is TGTGCCAGCAGTGCGACCTCGGGGAGGAACGGGGAGCTGTTTTTT.